This TCR beta chain was recorded in a study of CD8+CD57+ T cells in acquired aplastic anemia. Findings and caveats of the study: More than 25 was the count of CD8+ CDR3 sequences that patients shared with controls.

Germline V gives CDR1 SNHLY, CDR2 FYNNEI. Trimming took off 7 bases at V and 3 bases at J, with 12 bases between the two ends. The CDR3 sequence is 13 residues long. Note on this clonotype: Its antigen remains unknown.

Genomic DNA acted as the template from which TCR beta VDJ combination and CDR3 sequence profiling were carried out. MiXCR, applied by TCRdb to the reads, yields one record per CDR3 protein. Altogether 260,000 or so distinct CDR3 sequences are present, 47% being singletons, with the ten largest covering roughly 8%. Before being chosen for sequencing, patients had shown CD8+CD57+ cell expansion by flow cytometry. The sample taken for sequencing was sorted CD4+, CD8+, or CD8+CD57+ T cells (not recorded which) from PBMCs. This clonotype was sampled from a human donor with aplastic anemia. The rearrangement uses TRBV2 and TRBJ2-5, with a tentative D call TRBD2 (6 bases). DNA for the CDR3: TGTGCCAGCAATCGGGACTCAAAAGAGACCCAGTACTTC. Amino acid sequence: CASNRDSKETQYF.